This passage covers 25 T cell receptor beta chains from one sample sequenced in a study of blood T cell repertoires in COVID-19. Using immunoSEQ multiplex PCR, the repertoire was profiled, and TCRdb retains in-frame clones only, with some absent. The sample has 80,000 to 95,000 clones, 60% to 85% seen once. The sample taken for sequencing was peripheral blood. All receptors come from a woman of 80 years or more with acute or convalescent COVID-19.

This chain uses TRBV28 with TRBJ2-1, with TRBD2 matching 11 bases. Germline lookup yields CDR1 MDHEN and CDR2 SYDVKM. The CDR3 totals 17 residues. Unmatched junction bases numbered 7, after V lost 4 bases and J lost 2 bases. The DNA for the CDR3 is TGTGCCAGCAGTTCGTTCTTGGGACTAGCGGCCTACAATGAGCAGTTCTTC. It translates to CASSSFLGLAAYNEQFF.

CDR3 residues: CASSPGGNYGYTF. DNA of the CDR3: TGTGCCAGCAGTCCAGGGGGCAACTATGGCTACACCTTC. The V and J genes are TRBV27 and TRBJ1-2, with 8 bases aligning to TRBD1. Germline V gives CDR1 MNHEY, CDR2 SMNVEV (reference sequence). This CDR3 has 13 residues. The J segment lost 2 bases and the V segment lost 5 bases, leaving 1 base of the junction unmatched.

The sample holds a few counts of this clone. The chain recombines TRBV19 with TRBJ1-5; TRBD1 might be the D (6 bases). The germline V and J ends were trimmed by 4 bases and 6 bases, with 10 bases remaining between them. The CDR3 has 13 residues. Germline V gene sequence: CDR1 LNHDA, CDR2 SQIVND (reference sequence). CDR3 in DNA: TGTGCCAGTAGTAGTCAGGGGCCTCAGCCCCAGCATTTT. It encodes CASSSQGPQPQHF.

V and J are TRBV10-1 and TRBJ1-4, with 12 nucleotides matching TRBD1. V shed 8 bases and J 3 bases; nucleotides not matched to a gene: 10. The CDR3 totals 17 residues. Germline V gene data show CDR1 as WNHNN and CDR2 as SYGVQD (reference sequence). The CDR3 DNA sequence: TGCGCCAGCTTGGGGGACAGGGGGCGGAAGGCTAATGAAAAACTGTTTTTT. It specifies CASLGDRGRKANEKLFF.

The rearrangement uses TRBV6-2 or TRBV6-3 and TRBJ2-7; 7 bases align to TRBD1. CDR3 length: 16 amino acids. The ends lost 6 bases at V and 2 bases at J; junction bases unmatched: 13. Per germline, CDR1 MNHEY and CDR2 SVGEGT. CDR3 sequence (DNA): TGTGCCAGCAGCGACCAGGGACAGCCCAGTCCCTACGAGCAGTACTTC. Protein product: CASSDQGQPSPYEQYF.

The rearrangement joins TRBV2 to TRBJ1-5, with 8 bases that match TRBD1. The junction had 4 bases not matched to a gene; V was cut back by 10 bases and J by 2 bases. Germline V gene sequence: CDR1 SNHLY, CDR2 FYNNEI. The CDR3 runs 13 residues. CDR3 nucleotide sequence: TGTGCCATACAACAGGGGGGCAATCAGCCCCAGCATTTT. It specifies CAIQQGGNQPQHF.

V is TRBV7-6 and J is TRBJ2-1; TRBD2 might be the D (5 bases). The CDR3 totals 12 residues. The V end lost 5 bases, the J end lost 9 bases, and 11 bases lay between the germline ends. From germline, CDR1 is SGHVS and CDR2 FNYEAQ. CDR3 protein: CASSPFRGEQFF. In DNA form, the CDR3 reads TGTGCCAGCAGCCCTTTCCGGGGTGAGCAGTTCTTC.

The V gene is TRBV29-1, the J gene TRBJ1-2; D ambiguous. Germline V gene data show CDR1 as SQVTM and CDR2 as ANQGSEA. Deletions cut 7 bases from V and 2 bases from J, with 8 bases between. The CDR3 runs to 11 residues. As DNA, the CDR3 is TGCAGCGCGGTGGAGAACTATGGCTACACCTTC. Translated, it gives CSAVENYGYTF.

V gene TRBV12-5 combines with J gene TRBJ1-4; the match to TRBD1 covers 8 bases. Trimming at V came to 5 bases and at J to 7 bases, leaving 6 bases not matched to a gene. The CDR3 runs to 14 residues. CDR1 is LGHNT, CDR2 FRNRAP, per germline. The CDR3 nucleotides read TGTGCTAGTGGTACCGGACAGGGAGGTGAAAAACTGTTTTTT. Translating gives CASGTGQGGEKLFF.

This CDR3 is CASSLMATGGSGYTF. CDR3 sequence (DNA): TGTGCCAGCAGCTTAATGGCTACAGGTGGCAGTGGCTACACCTTC. The J gene is TRBJ1-2, the V gene TRBV7-3; D might be TRBD1 (5 bases). The CDR3 is made up of 15 amino acids. The V end was cut by 1 base, the J end by 7 bases, with 16 bases between. Germline values: CDR1 SGHTA, CDR2 FQGTGA.

This clone has a single count. This chain's CDR3 is CASSPGLAGGSGELFF. In nucleotides, the CDR3 is TGTGCCAGCAGCCCAGGACTAGCGGGAGGATCCGGGGAGCTGTTTTTT. The gene calls are TRBV6-2 or TRBV6-3 and TRBJ2-2; 14 bases are a match to TRBD2. This CDR3 spans 16 amino acids. Germline V gene data show CDR1 as MNHEY and CDR2 as SVGEGT. The ends lost 6 bases at V and 6 bases at J; junction bases unmatched: 6.

This clone was counted at least ten times. V gene TRBV21-1 combines with J gene TRBJ2-7; the table's D call, TRBD1, was not checked against the DNA. TRBV21-1 is a recognized pseudogene. This CDR3 is built from 12 residues. CDR3 sequence reads: CASSADSYEQYF. The CDR3 DNA is TGTGCCAGCAGCGCGGACAGTTACGAGCAGTACTTC.

As to this clone: In the same sample, other DNA sequences code for this CDR3. The V gene is TRBV6-5, the J gene TRBJ2-7, with TRBD1 matching 11 bases. This CDR3 is built from 13 residues. Germline lookup yields CDR1 MNHEY and CDR2 SVGAGI. J was trimmed by 4 bases and V by 6 bases; bases with no gene match: 2. Here the CDR3 reads CASSRDRGYEQYF. The CDR3 DNA follows: TGTGCCAGCAGCCGGGACAGGGGGTACGAGCAGTACTTC.

The chain carries TRBV30 and TRBJ1-2, with 8 bases aligning to TRBD1. V was pared by 3 bases and J by 4 bases, with 7 bases of the junction left unmatched. There are 14 residues in the CDR3. The germline gives CDR1 GTSNPN, CDR2 SVGIG (reference sequence). The CDR3 nucleotides are TGTGCCTGGAGGGGTGGGACAGGTGTCTATGGCTACACCTTC. Protein sequence: CAWRGGTGVYGYTF. Combining the CDR3 with reference TRBV30 and TRBJ1-2 gives the whole variable domain SQTIHQWPATLVQPVGSPLSLECTVEGTSNPNLYWYRQAAGRGLQLLFYSVGIGQISSEVPQNLSASRPQDRQFILSSKKLLLSDSGFYLCAWRGGTGVYGYTFGSGTRLTVV.

The chain uses TRBV5-4 and TRBJ2-7; 11 positions agree with TRBD1. J gave up 6 bases and V 6 bases, and 5 bases lay outside the gene matches. Looked up from germline, CDR1 is SGHNT and CDR2 is YYREEE (reference sequence). The CDR3 loop spans 13 amino acids. DNA for the CDR3: TGTGCCAGCACCGTAGGACAGGGGGCCGAGCAGTACTTC. Its translation is CASTVGQGAEQYF.

The chain joins TRBV5-4 to TRBJ2-2; 12 bases map to TRBD1. Germline values: CDR1 SGHNT, CDR2 YYREEE (reference sequence). V trimming: 3 bases; J trimming: 6 bases; junction bases outside the gene matches: 3. The CDR3 length is 15 residues. The CDR3 DNA reads TGTGCCAGCAGCTGGGACAGGGGGCTGTCCGGGGAGCTGTTTTTT. Translated, it gives CASSWDRGLSGELFF.

The rearrangement uses TRBV19 and TRBJ2-4; D possibly corresponds to TRBD1 (5 bases). Between the trimmed V and J ends, which lost 1 base and 0 bases, there was a span of 10 bases. Germline V gene lookup returns CDR1 LNHDA and CDR2 SQIVND (reference sequence). This CDR3 comprises 16 residues. DNA for the CDR3: TGTGCCAGTAGTATAGGGGGCAGTCTAGCCAAAAACATTCAGTACTTC. Translation: CASSIGGSLAKNIQYF.

The chain employs TRBV7-5 and TRBJ2-7; no check of the table's D call, TRBD1, against the DNA was made. TRBV7-5 is reported as a pseudogene. The CDR3 covers 16 residues. CDR3 residues: CARSSGGRGKRYEQYF. For the CDR3, the DNA is TGTGCCAGAAGCTCAGGTGGCAGGGGCAAGAGATACGAGCAGTACTTC.

V gene TRBV4-3 combines with J gene TRBJ1-4, with D perhaps matching TRBD1 (6 bases). The germline V gene has CDR1 LGHNA and CDR2 YSLEER. This CDR3 region has 16 residues. Trimming removed 0 bases from V and 5 bases from J, with 13 bases in between. The CDR3 DNA reads TGCGCCAGCAGCCAAGATAGGGGTCAGGGGAATGAAAAACTGTTTTTT. Translation gives CASSQDRGQGNEKLFF.

The chain links TRBV6-5 to TRBJ1-1; D might be TRBD1 (6 bases). This CDR3 spans 15 amino acids. Germline CDR1 MNHEY, CDR2 SVGAGI. Trimming stripped 6 bases from V and 0 bases from J, with 14 bases between. CDR3 DNA sequence: TGTGCCAGCAGACCGTCCAGGGGCATGAACACTGAAGCTTTCTTT. Translation gives CASRPSRGMNTEAFF.

This sequence joins TRBV19 and TRBJ1-5; maybe TRBD1 (6 bases). The CDR3 covers 15 residues. Trimming removed 5 bases from V and 4 bases from J, with 15 bases in between. CDR1 LNHDA and CDR2 SQIVND come from the germline V gene (reference sequence). The CDR3 here is CASSVTGTQNQPQHF. The CDR3 DNA follows: TGTGCCAGTAGTGTCACCGGGACACAAAATCAGCCCCAGCATTTT. Combining the CDR3 with reference TRBV19 and TRBJ1-5 gives the whole variable domain DGGITQSPKYLFRKEGQNVTLSCEQNLNHDAMYWYRQDPGQGLRLIYYSQIVNDFQKGDIAEGYSVSREKKESFPLTVTSAQKNPTAFYLCASSVTGTQNQPQHFGDGTRLSIL.

The chain recombines TRBV30 with TRBJ1-2; a possible D gene is TRBD1 (5 bases). The V gene's germline CDR1 is GTSNPN and CDR2 SVGIG (reference sequence). V lost 4 bases, J lost 7 bases, and 13 bases lay in between. The CDR3 covers 12 residues. DNA of the CDR3: TGTGCCTGGAACCCCTACGGGGGTGGCTACACCTTC. Residues: CAWNPYGGGYTF.

The chain uses TRBV7-9 and TRBJ2-1; 8 bases are a match to TRBD2. Germline loops: CDR1 SEHNR, CDR2 FQNEAQ (reference sequence). This CDR3 spans 15 amino acids. With 5 bases clipped from V and 6 bases from J, the junction kept 9 bases outside the gene matches. CDR3 DNA: TGTGCCAGCAGCGCGGGGGGCGGCGGGTTCAATGAGCAGTTCTTC. Translated: CASSAGGGGFNEQFF.

This rearrangement joins TRBV5-1 to TRBJ1-2, with D maybe TRBD1 (5 bases). Looked up from germline, CDR1 is SGHRS and CDR2 is YFSETQ. The CDR3 extends over 15 amino acids. The germline V and J ends were trimmed by 0 bases and 4 bases, with 13 bases remaining between them. The CDR3 loop reads CASSLAGGLGYGYTF. Here the CDR3 DNA reads TGCGCCAGCAGCTTGGCCGGGGGATTAGGCTATGGCTACACCTTC.

The chain employs TRBV7-2 and TRBJ2-3, with D maybe TRBD1 (5 bases). The germline V and J ends were trimmed by 4 bases and 3 bases, with 8 bases remaining between them. The CDR3 consists of 13 residues. Germline loops: CDR1 SGHTA, CDR2 FQGNSA. The CDR3 reads CASSSDRTDTQYF. As DNA, the CDR3 is TGTGCCAGCAGCTCCGACAGAACAGATACGCAGTATTTT.